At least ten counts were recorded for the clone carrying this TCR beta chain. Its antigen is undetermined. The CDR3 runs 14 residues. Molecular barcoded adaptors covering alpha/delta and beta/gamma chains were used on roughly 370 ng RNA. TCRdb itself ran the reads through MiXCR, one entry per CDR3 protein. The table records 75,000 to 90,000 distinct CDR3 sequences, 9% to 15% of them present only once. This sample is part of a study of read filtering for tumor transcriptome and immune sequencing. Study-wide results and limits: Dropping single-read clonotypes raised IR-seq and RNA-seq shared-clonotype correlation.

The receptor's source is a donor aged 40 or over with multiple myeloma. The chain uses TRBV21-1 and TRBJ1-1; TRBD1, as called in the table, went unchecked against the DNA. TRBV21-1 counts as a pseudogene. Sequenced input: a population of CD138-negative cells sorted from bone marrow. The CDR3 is CASSKEPRRTEAFF. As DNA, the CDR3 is TGTGCCAGCAGCAAAGAACCCCGGAGGACTGAAGCTTTCTTT.